This TCR beta chain stems from a study of cytomegalovirus exposure and HLA in healthy donors. Study information: In an early release, HLA-typed donors contributed about 79 million unique TCR sequences. Ancestry clustering placed about four fifths of several hundred genotyped donors in the Caucasian-associated cluster.

Worth noting for this clone: Its antigen is not identified.

In the PCR, 60 Vbeta and 13 Jbeta primers were used. In the source study's methods: Per a later analysis, the number of unique TCR beta chains was some 80 million, of which roughly 11 million were shared. This table comes from immunoSEQ multiplex PCR, and its TCRdb copy is limited to in-frame clones, with some not included. From that table come the V and J calls and clone size; the DNA was used to work out D and trimming. The sample includes roughly 200,000 clones, around nine tenths of them seen just once. Study findings and constraints: The study flagged roughly 160 TCR beta chains as cytomegalovirus-associated.

The source material was PBMCs. The sequence came from a woman aged 25-40 years in good health and CMV-seronegative.

The DNA for the CDR3 is TGCGCCAGCAGTGAGTTGGGACTAGCTTACGAGCAGTACTTC. Its protein is CASSELGLAYEQYF. The gene calls are TRBV10-2 and TRBJ2-7, with TRBD2 matching over 9 bases. Looked up from germline, CDR1 is WSHSY and CDR2 is SAAADI. The V segment lost 1 base and the J segment 4 bases; nucleotides outside the gene matches: 2. The CDR3 is 14 residues long.